This T cell receptor (beta chain) was recorded in a study of blood T cell repertoires in COVID-19. Turning to the study itself: Italy, Spain and the United States were the sources of the convalescent and acute COVID-19 samples.

Measured with immunoSEQ multiplex PCR; TCRdb has only the in-frame clones, and not every one. This sample has approximately 280,000 clones, with 90% found just once. The CDR3 loop spans 16 amino acids. CDR1 LGHNA and CDR2 YSLEER come from the germline V gene. Trimming removed 3 bases from V and 5 bases from J; junction bases left unmatched: 5. This sequence joins TRBV4-3 and TRBJ2-5, with 14 bases fitting TRBD2. The receptor's source is a woman aged 18-29 years with acute COVID-19. Material: PBMCs or T cells enriched from blood (not recorded which). The CDR3 nucleotides are TGCGCCAGCAGCCAGGGACTAGCGGGAGCAATGGAGACCCAGTACTTC. Translation gives CASSQGLAGAMETQYF.